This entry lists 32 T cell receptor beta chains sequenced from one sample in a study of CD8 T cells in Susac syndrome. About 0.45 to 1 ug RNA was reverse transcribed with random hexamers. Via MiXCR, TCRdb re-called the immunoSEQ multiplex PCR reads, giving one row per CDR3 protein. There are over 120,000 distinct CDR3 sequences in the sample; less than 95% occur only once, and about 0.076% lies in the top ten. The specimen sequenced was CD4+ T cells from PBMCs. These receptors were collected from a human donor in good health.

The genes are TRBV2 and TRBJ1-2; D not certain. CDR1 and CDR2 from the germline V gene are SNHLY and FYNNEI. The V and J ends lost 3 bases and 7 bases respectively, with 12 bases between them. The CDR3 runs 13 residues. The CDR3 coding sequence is TGTGCCAGCAGTGACATCCGGGGAGGTGGCTACACCTTC. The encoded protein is CASSDIRGGGYTF.

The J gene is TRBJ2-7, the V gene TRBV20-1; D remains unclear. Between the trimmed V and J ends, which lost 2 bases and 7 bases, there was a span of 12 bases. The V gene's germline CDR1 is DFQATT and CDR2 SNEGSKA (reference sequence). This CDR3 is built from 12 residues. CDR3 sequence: CSARKGLSEQYF. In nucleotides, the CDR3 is TGCAGTGCTAGAAAAGGGTTATCGGAGCAGTACTTC.

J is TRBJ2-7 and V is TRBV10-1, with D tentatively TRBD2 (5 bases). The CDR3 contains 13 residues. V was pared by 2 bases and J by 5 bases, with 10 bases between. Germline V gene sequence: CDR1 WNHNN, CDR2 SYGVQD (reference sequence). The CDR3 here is CASSERGMHEQYF. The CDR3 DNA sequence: TGCGCCAGCAGTGAGAGAGGGATGCACGAGCAGTACTTC.

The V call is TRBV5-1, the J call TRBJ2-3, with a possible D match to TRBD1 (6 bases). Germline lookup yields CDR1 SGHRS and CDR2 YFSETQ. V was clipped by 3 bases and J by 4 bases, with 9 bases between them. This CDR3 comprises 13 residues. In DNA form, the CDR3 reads TGCGCCAGCAGCTCTGAGGGGGCAGATACGCAGTATTTT. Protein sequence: CASSSEGADTQYF.

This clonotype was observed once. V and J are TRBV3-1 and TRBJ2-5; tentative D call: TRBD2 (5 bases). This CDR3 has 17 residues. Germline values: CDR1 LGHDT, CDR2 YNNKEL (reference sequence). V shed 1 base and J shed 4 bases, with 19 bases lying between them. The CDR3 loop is CASSQAGRATVGETQYF. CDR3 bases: TGTGCCAGCAGCCAAGCCGGGCGGGCCACCGTCGGAGAGACCCAGTACTTC.

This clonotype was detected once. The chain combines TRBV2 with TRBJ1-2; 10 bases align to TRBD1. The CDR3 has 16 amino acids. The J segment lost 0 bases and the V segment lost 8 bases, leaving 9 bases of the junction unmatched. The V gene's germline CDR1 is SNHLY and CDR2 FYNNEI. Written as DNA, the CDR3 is TGTGCCAGCTCCCGGGACAGGGGTGTCCCTAACTATGGCTACACCTTC. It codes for CASSRDRGVPNYGYTF.

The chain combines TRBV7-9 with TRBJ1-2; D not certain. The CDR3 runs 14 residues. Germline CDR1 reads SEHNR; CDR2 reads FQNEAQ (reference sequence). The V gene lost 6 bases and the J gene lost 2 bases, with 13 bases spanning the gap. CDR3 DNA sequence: TGTGCCAGCAGTCTGGGGATGGACAACTATGGCTACACCTTC. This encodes CASSLGMDNYGYTF.

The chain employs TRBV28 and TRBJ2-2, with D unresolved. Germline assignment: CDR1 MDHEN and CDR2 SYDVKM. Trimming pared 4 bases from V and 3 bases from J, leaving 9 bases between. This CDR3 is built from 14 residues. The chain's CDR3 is CASSSLDYTGELFF. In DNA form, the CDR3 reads TGTGCCAGCAGTTCCCTCGACTACACCGGGGAGCTGTTTTTT.

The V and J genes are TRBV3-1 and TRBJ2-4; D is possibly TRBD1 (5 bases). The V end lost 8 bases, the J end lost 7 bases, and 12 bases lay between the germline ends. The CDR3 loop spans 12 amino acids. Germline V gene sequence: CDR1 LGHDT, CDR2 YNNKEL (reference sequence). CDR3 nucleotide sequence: TGTGCCAGCTCAAGGGGAACTAACATTCAGTACTTC. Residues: CASSRGTNIQYF. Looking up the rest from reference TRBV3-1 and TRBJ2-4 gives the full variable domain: DTAVSQTPKYLVTQMGNDKSIKCEQNLGHDTMYWYKQDSKKFLKIMFSYNNKELIINETVPNRFSPKSPDKAHLNLHINSLELGDSAVYFCASSRGTNIQYFGAGTRLSVL.

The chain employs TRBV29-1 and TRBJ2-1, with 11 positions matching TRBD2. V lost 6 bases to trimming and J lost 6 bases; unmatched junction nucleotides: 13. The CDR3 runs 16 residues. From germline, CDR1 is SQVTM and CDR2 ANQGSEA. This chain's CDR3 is CSVAPHLAGGTNEQFF. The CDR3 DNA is TGCAGCGTCGCCCCTCATCTAGCGGGAGGTACCAATGAGCAGTTCTTC.

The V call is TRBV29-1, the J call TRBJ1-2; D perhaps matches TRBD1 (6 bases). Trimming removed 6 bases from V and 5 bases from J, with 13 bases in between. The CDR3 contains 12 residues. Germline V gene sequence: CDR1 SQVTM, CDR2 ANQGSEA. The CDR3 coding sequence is TGCAGCGTCTCCCGGGGGCGGTATGGCTACACCTTC. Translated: CSVSRGRYGYTF.

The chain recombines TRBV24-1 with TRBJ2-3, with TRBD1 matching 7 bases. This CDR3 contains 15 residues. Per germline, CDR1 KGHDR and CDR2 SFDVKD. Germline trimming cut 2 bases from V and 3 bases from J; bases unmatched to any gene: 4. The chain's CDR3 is CATSDSGQTTDTQYF. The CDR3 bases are TGTGCCACCAGTGATTCGGGACAGACAACAGATACGCAGTATTTT.

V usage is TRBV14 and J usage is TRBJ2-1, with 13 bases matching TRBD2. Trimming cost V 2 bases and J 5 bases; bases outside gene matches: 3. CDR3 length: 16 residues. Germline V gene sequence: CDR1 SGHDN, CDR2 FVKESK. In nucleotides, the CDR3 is TGTGCCAGCAGCCAATTGGGACTAGCGGGACACAATGAGCAGTTCTTC. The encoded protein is CASSQLGLAGHNEQFF.

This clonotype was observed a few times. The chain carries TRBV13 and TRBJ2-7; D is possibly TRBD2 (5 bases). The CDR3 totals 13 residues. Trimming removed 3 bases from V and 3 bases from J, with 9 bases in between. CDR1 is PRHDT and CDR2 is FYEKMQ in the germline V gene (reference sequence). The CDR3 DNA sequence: TGTGCCAGCAGCTTGGCGGGTCTCTACGAGCAGTACTTC. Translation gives CASSLAGLYEQYF.

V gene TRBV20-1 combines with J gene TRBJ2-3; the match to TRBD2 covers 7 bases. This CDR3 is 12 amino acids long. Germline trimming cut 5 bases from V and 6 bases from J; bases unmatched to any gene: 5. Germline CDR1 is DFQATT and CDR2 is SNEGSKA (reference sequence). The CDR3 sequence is CSAGREGDTQYF. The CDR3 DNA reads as TGCAGTGCTGGGAGGGAGGGCGATACGCAGTATTTT.

The CDR3 region has the DNA TGTGCCAGCAGCTTAGTAGGAGGGCCGTATGGCTACACCTTC. This translates into CASSLVGGPYGYTF. This chain links TRBV7-9 with TRBJ1-2; D is unresolved. V lost 1 base to trimming and J lost 5 bases, with 11 bases between them. Germline CDR1 SEHNR, CDR2 FQNEAQ (reference sequence). There are 14 residues in the CDR3.

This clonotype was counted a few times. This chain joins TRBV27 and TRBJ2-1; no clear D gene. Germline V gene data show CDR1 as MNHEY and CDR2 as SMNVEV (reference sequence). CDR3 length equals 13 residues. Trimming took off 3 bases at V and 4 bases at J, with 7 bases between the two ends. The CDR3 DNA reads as TGTGCCAGCAGTTTCCGGCGGTACAATGAGCAGTTCTTC. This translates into CASSFRRYNEQFF.

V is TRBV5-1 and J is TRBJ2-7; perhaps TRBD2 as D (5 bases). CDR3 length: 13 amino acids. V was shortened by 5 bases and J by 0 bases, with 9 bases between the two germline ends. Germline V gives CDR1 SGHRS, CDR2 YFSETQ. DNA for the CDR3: TGCGCCAGCAGTCTAGGGAGCTCCTACGAGCAGTACTTC. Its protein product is CASSLGSSYEQYF.

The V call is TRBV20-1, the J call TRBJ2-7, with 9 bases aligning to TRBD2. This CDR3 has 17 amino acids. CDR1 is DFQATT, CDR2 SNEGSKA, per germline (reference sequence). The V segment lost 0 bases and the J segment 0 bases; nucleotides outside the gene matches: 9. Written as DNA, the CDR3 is TGCAGTGCTAGAGAATTAGGAAGGACTAGCGTCTCCTACGAGCAGTACTTC. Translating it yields CSARELGRTSVSYEQYF.

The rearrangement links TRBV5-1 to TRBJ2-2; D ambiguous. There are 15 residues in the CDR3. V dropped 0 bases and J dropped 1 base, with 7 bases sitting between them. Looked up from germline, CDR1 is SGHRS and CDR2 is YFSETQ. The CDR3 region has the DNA TGCGCCAGCAGCTTGGTAAACCTGAACACCGGGGAGCTGTTTTTT. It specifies CASSLVNLNTGELFF.

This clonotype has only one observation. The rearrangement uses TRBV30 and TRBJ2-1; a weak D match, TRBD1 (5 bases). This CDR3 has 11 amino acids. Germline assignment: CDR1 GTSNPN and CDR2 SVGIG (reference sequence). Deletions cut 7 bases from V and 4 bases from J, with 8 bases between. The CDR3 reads CASDKYNEQFF. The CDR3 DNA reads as TGTGCCTCGGACAAGTACAATGAGCAGTTCTTC.

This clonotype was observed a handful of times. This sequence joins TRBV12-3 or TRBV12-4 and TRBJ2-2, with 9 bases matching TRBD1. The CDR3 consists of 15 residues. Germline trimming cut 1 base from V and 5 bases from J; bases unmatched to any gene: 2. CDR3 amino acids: CASSLVGQGTGELFF. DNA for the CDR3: TGTGCCAGCAGTTTAGTTGGACAGGGGACCGGGGAGCTGTTTTTT.

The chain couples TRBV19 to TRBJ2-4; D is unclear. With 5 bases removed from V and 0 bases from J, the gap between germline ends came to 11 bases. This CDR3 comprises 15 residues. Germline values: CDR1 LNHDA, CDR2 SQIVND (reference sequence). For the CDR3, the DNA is TGTGCCAGTAGTCCCCTGAACGGAGCCAAAAACATTCAGTACTTC. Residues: CASSPLNGAKNIQYF.

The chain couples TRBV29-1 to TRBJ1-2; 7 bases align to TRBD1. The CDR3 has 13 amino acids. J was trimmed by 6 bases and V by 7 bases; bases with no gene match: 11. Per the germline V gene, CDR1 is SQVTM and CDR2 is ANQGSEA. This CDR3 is CSGRQGGGDGYTF. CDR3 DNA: TGCAGCGGACGACAGGGTGGGGGTGATGGCTACACCTTC.

CDR3 region: CASTQTGNTGELFF. CDR3 DNA: TGTGCCAGCACACAGACAGGGAACACCGGGGAGCTGTTTTTT. The J gene is TRBJ2-2, the V gene TRBV28; D may be TRBD1 (6 bases). This CDR3 comprises 14 residues. Germline V gives CDR1 MDHEN, CDR2 SYDVKM. V lost 7 bases and J 1 base, leaving 10 bases between the germline ends.

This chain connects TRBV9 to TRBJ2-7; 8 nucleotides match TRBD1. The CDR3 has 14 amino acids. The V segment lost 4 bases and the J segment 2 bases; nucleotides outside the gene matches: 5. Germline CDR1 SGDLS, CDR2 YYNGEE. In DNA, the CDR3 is TGTGCCAGCAGCATACGACAGGGGCCCTACGAGCAGTACTTC. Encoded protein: CASSIRQGPYEQYF.

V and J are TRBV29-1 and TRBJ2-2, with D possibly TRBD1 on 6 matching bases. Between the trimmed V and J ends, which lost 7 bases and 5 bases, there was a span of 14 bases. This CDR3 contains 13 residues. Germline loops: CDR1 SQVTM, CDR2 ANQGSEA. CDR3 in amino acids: CSAEYGQTGELFF. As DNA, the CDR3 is TGCAGCGCCGAATACGGACAGACCGGGGAGCTGTTTTTT.

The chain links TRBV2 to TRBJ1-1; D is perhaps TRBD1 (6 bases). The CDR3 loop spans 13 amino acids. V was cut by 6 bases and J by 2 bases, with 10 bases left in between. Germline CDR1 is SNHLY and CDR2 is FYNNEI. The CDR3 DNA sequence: TGTGCCAGCAGAGGGACACGTAACACTGAAGCTTTCTTT. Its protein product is CASRGTRNTEAFF.

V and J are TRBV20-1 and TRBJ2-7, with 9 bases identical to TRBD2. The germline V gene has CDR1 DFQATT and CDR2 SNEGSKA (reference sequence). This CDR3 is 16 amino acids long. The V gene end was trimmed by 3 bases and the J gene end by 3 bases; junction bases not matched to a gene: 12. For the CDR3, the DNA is TGCAGTGCTAGCTCCGCGGGAGGGCCGAGTTACTACGAGCAGTACTTC. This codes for CSASSAGGPSYYEQYF.

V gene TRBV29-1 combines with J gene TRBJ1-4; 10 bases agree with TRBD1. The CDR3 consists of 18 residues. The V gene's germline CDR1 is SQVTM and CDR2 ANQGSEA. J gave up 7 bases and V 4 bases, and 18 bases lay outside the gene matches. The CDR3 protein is CSVATGQGGVLGAEKLFF. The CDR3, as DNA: TGCAGCGTTGCCACTGGACAGGGGGGCGTATTGGGTGCTGAAAAACTGTTTTTT.

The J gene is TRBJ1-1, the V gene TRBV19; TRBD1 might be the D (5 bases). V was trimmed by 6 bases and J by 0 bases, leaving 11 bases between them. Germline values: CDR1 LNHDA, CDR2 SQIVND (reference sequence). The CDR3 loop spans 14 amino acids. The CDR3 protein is CASRSGTMNTEAFF. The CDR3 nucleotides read TGTGCCAGTAGGTCAGGGACTATGAACACTGAAGCTTTCTTT.

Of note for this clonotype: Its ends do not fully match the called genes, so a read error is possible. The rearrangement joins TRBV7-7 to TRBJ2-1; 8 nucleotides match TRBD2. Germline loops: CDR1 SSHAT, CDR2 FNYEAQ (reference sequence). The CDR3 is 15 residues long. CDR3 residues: CASSTLAGEANEQFF. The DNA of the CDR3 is TGTGCTAGCAGCACCCTAGCGGGTGAGGCTAATGAGCAGTTCTTC.